This T cell receptor (beta chain) was identified during a study of PD-1 blockade in classical Hodgkin lymphoma. About the research overall: The study gave patients nivolumab 3 mg/kg intravenously every 2 weeks. General study points: Complete responders started with a diversity level that resembled newly diagnosed patients at baseline.

V dropped 8 bases and J dropped 0; count of bases not matched to a gene: 6. Germline values: CDR1 WSHSY, CDR2 SAAADI. The CDR3 consists of 15 residues. Profiling relied on immunoSEQ multiplex PCR, and the TCRdb table lists in-frame clones only, not all of them. The sample comprises over 70,000 clones, 90% of which are singletons, and approximately 2.9% rests with the top ten. Time point in this sample: cycle 4 day 1 (C4D1), after less than seven weeks of nivolumab. Following autologous stem cell transplantation, relapse occurred in every patient, and exposure to brentuximab vedotin varied. The best responses consisted of complete response, partial response or progressive disease. With regard to this clone: The antigen remains undetermined.

This sequence was found in a human donor with classical Hodgkin lymphoma. The chain links TRBV10-2 to TRBJ2-1; 8 bases fit TRBD2. The specimen comprised peripheral blood mononuclear cells (PBMCs), sampled before the fourth cycle of nivolumab. This chain's CDR3 is CASRIGLASYNEQFF. The CDR3 DNA sequence: TGCGCCAGCCGGATAGGACTAGCCTCCTACAATGAGCAGTTCTTC.